These 6 T cell receptor beta chains came from one sample sequenced in a study of T cell responses to AZD1222 COVID-19 vaccine. TCRdb's table, derived via immunoSEQ multiplex PCR, lists solely in-frame clones and lacks some. The profile shows some 190,000 clones, nearly 95% of them singletons. The source was peripheral blood, collected 28 days after the second AZD1222 dose. The receptors originated from an adult who received the AZD1222 COVID-19 vaccine.

The V and J genes are TRBV3-1 (or the pseudogene TRBV3-2) and TRBJ1-5; possibly TRBD1 for D (6 bases). Germline CDR1 reads LGHDT; CDR2 reads YNNKEL (reference sequence). This CDR3 region has 16 residues. The ends were cut back, 4 bases at V and 0 bases at J, with 13 bases in the middle. CDR3 bases: TGTGCCAGCAGCCCGGGGACATCCGTTAGCAATCAGCCCCAGCATTTT. It is translated as CASSPGTSVSNQPQHF.

The V gene is TRBV5-1, the J gene TRBJ2-2, with D tentatively TRBD1 (5 bases). The CDR3 length is 13 residues. Looked up from germline, CDR1 is SGHRS and CDR2 is YFSETQ. The V end was cut by 4 bases, the J end by 7 bases, with 11 bases between. The CDR3 DNA reads TGCGCCAGCAGCCCGGATAGGGGCGGGGAGCTGTTTTTT. Translated: CASSPDRGGELFF.

The chain is built from TRBV11-3 and TRBJ2-2, with no clear D. V was pared by 5 bases and J by 5 bases, with 9 bases between. CDR1 and CDR2 (germline): SGHNT, YENEEA. This CDR3 has 13 amino acids. CDR3 in amino acids: CASSPSGTGELFF. The CDR3 DNA reads TGTGCCAGCAGCCCCTCCGGTACCGGGGAGCTGTTTTTT.

This chain links TRBV10-2 with TRBJ2-1; 13 positions match TRBD2. The J segment lost 8 bases and the V segment lost 2 bases, leaving 3 bases of the junction unmatched. CDR3 length: 15 residues. The V gene's germline CDR1 is WSHSY and CDR2 SAAADI. The CDR3 nucleotides read TGCGCCAGCAGTGAGGGACTAGCGGGAGAAGATGAGCAGTTCTTC. Its translation: CASSEGLAGEDEQFF.

This chain uses TRBV11-2 with TRBJ1-1; a weak D match, TRBD1 (5 bases). Between the trimmed V and J ends, which lost 1 base and 4 bases, there was a span of 16 bases. The CDR3 runs to 16 residues. The germline V gene has CDR1 SGHAT and CDR2 FQNNGV. CDR3 sequence reads: CASSLVPRARGTEAFF. CDR3 in DNA: TGTGCCAGCAGCTTAGTCCCCAGGGCCCGGGGCACTGAAGCTTTCTTT.

The rearrangement joins TRBV6-6 to TRBJ2-1; D not resolved. The germline gives CDR1 MNHNY, CDR2 SVGAGI (reference sequence). The CDR3 length is 13 residues. Trimming stripped 4 bases from V and 5 bases from J, with 9 bases between. CDR3 protein: CASSSWVDNEQFF. In DNA form, the CDR3 reads TGTGCCAGCAGTTCCTGGGTCGACAATGAGCAGTTCTTC.